This TCR beta chain is from a study of T cell responses to AZD1222 COVID-19 vaccine. Sequencing was performed with immunoSEQ multiplex PCR; in TCRdb, only in-frame clones are kept and a portion is missing. The data hold over 70,000 clones, with approximately 91% observed a single time. The study's findings and limits: Baseline seropositivity occurred in only six AZD1222 recipients. Sampling that yielded the repertoires occurred only after the peak T cell response.

Germline CDR1 MNHEY, CDR2 SMNVEV (reference sequence). Trimming at V came to 5 bases and at J to 3 bases, leaving 11 bases not matched to a gene. The CDR3 loop spans 16 amino acids. In regard to this clone: Its target is unknown.

Material: peripheral blood, obtained on day 0 of AZD1222 vaccination. V is TRBV27 and J is TRBJ2-7, with 9 bases identical to TRBD1. This receptor was taken from an adult in good health. The CDR3 DNA follows: TGTGCCAGCAGTGGAGGGACAGGGAAATATGTCTACGAGCAGTACTTC. Its translation is CASSGGTGKYVYEQYF.